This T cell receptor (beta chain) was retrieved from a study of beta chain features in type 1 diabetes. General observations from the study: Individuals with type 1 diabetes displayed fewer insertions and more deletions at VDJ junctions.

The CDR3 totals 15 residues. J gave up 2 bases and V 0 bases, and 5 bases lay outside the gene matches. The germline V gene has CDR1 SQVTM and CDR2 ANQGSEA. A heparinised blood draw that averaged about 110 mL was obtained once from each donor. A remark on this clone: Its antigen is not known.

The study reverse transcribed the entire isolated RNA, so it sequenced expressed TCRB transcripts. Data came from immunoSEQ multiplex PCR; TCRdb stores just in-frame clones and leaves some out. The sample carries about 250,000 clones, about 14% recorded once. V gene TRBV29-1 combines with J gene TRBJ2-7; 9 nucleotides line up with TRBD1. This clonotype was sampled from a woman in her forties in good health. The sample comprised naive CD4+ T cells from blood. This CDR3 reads CSVEDGTGFTYEQYF. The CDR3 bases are TGCAGCGTTGAAGACGGGACAGGGTTTACCTACGAGCAGTACTTC.